This T cell receptor beta chain was captured by sequencing in a study of neurological immune-mediated disorders. At least ten counts were recorded for this clonotype. TCRdb reanalysed the 5' RACE reads using MiXCR and keeps one entry per CDR3 protein. The sample has about 80,000 distinct CDR3 sequences; more than 5% are singletons. The CDR3 has 15 amino acids. Germline V gives CDR1 DFQATT, CDR2 SNEGSKA (reference sequence). The sample's time point: longitudinal time-point 2. 2 million unsorted PBMCs were stored in RNAlater at -80 °C before RNA extraction. The V call is TRBV20-1, the J call TRBJ1-1; 7 bases line up with TRBD1. This receptor was taken from a woman aged 60-75 years with multiple sclerosis. Source material: PBMCs. The CDR3 coding sequence is TGCAGCTCTACCCCCCGGGACAGCCTGAACACTGAAGCTTTCTTT. It is translated as CSSTPRDSLNTEAFF.